These T cell receptor beta chains were read from a single sample in a study of monozygotic twins with inflammatory bowel disease. Using the 5' RACE reads, TCRdb records one entry per CDR3 protein without DNA. Recorded here are a few hundred thousand distinct CDR3 sequences; the top ten clones represent 1.5% to 2%. The specimen was blood. The origin of the receptors is a human donor with ulcerative colitis or Crohn's disease, or a healthy co-twin of an affected twin (not recorded which). Each CDR3 is given with its conserved first and last residue.

>TRBJ2-6|19|TRBV20-1
CSAREPDLLSTSGANVLTF
>TRBJ2-7|13|TRBV11-3
CASSLARDYEQYF
>TRBJ1-5|12|TRBV7-9
CASSRQGQPQHF
>TRBJ1-4|15|TRBV12-3/TRBV12-4
CASSLWPATNEKLFF
>TRBJ2-5|15|TRBV5-6
CASSLEGTGEETQYF
>TRBJ1-2|12|TRBV20-1
CSAIRITEGYTF
>TRBJ1-4|14|TRBV5-4
CASSLAGASEKLFF
>TRBJ1-6|13|TRBV19
CASSNRGNSPLHF
>TRBJ1-4|14|TRBV28
CATAFWGSGEKLFF
>TRBJ2-2|13|TRBV12-3/TRBV12-4
CASSFSTTGELFF
>TRBJ2-7|14|TRBV5-1
CASSVGTGRHEQYF
>TRBJ2-3|13|TRBV7-7
CASSLYSGYTQYF
>TRBJ1-4|14|TRBV19
CASSYGPADEKLFF
>TRBJ1-5|15|TRBV27
CASSPSSYSNQPQHF
>TRBJ2-1|14|TRBV11-2
CASSLGHRDDEQFF
>TRBJ2-1|14|TRBV12-3/TRBV12-4
CASGGDRGLLEQFF
>TRBJ2-5|14|TRBV5-1
CASTTGGGQETQYF
>TRBJ1-5|13|TRBV12-3/TRBV12-4
CASSLTGLQPQHF
>TRBJ1-1|13|TRBV7-3
CASSSDAGFEAFF
>TRBJ2-5|13|TRBV2
CASRRTEQETQYF
>TRBJ1-1|15|TRBV10-3
CAIKSGPGRYTEAFF
>TRBJ2-4|18|TRBV11-1
CASSLGTGQGSSKNIQYF
>TRBJ1-4|13|TRBV5-1
CASSRADNEKLFF
>TRBJ1-2|17|TRBV11-2
CASSSAVTYDGSYGYTF
>TRBJ1-2|12|TRBV10-3
CAITDSDYGYTF
>TRBJ1-6|16|TRBV4-1
CASSQVQSSYNSPLHF
>TRBJ2-2|14|TRBV20-1
CSAIPGRNTGELFF
>TRBJ2-1|17|TRBV12-3/TRBV12-4
CASRPAGPRKLNNEQFF
>TRBJ2-3|14|TRBV18
CASHRTGSTDTQYF
>TRBJ1-1|14|TRBV18
CASSPSALNTEAFF
>TRBJ1-5|13|TRBV12-3/TRBV12-4
CASGLGRNQPQHF
>TRBJ1-6|14|TRBV3-1
CASSQGTFSSPLHF
>TRBJ2-5|11|TRBV29-1
CSVEREETQYF
>TRBJ1-4|15|TRBV2
CASSPLWQENEKLFF
>TRBJ2-3|17|TRBV10-3
CAISRTVAASSTDTQYF
>TRBJ2-7|16|TRBV7-9
CASSFSSGALVHEQYF
>TRBJ2-5|15|TRBV7-3
CASSLTSGVQETQYF
>TRBJ1-4|16|TRBV12-3/TRBV12-4
CASLPSGRLSSEKLFF
>TRBJ2-2|13|TRBV5-1
CASTTLNTGELFF
>TRBJ2-7|13|TRBV18
CASSPRDRGEQYF
>TRBJ1-5|16|TRBV7-9
CASSLASQGTNQPQHF
>TRBJ2-7|13|TRBV5-1
CASSSRRDGVQYF
>TRBJ1-4|15|TRBV6-1
CASSGQTTTNEKLFF
>TRBJ2-5|13|TRBV15
CATRSEGSRAQYF
>TRBJ2-7|12|TRBV6-1
CASAQGAYEQYF
>TRBJ2-1|14|TRBV5-4
CASSFRGGLDEQFF
>TRBJ2-7|14|TRBV5-1
CASSRGDASYEQYF
>TRBJ1-5|14|TRBV3-1
CASSQDDLGQPQHF